This paragraph reports one TCR beta chain. Sequenced by immunoSEQ multiplex PCR; TCRdb stores in-frame clones only, minus some. The sample records 100,000 to 150,000 clones, around 86% being singletons. CDR1 is SGHNT and CDR2 is YYREEE in the germline V gene (reference sequence). V was pared by 4 bases and J by 3 bases, with 6 bases of the junction left unmatched. This CDR3 contains 14 residues. The data derive from a study of blood T cell repertoires in COVID-19. Turning to the study itself: Sources were T cells, B-cell-depleted T cells, or PBMCs; the material itself was cDNA or gDNA.

The source of this sequence is a woman older than 75 with acute or convalescent COVID-19. The sample consisted of peripheral blood. The V gene is TRBV5-4, the J gene TRBJ1-1; 7 nucleotides agree with TRBD1. In DNA form, the CDR3 reads TGTGCCAGCAGCCCAGGGGGGCGGTACACTGAAGCTTTCTTT. Translated: CASSPGGRYTEAFF. The full variable domain, completed using reference TRBV5-4 and TRBJ1-1, is ETGVTQSPTHLIKTRGQQVTLRCSSQSGHNTVSWYQQALGQGPQFIFQYYREEENGRGNFPPRFSGLQFPNYSSELNVNALELDDSALYLCASSPGGRYTEAFFGQGTRLTVV.